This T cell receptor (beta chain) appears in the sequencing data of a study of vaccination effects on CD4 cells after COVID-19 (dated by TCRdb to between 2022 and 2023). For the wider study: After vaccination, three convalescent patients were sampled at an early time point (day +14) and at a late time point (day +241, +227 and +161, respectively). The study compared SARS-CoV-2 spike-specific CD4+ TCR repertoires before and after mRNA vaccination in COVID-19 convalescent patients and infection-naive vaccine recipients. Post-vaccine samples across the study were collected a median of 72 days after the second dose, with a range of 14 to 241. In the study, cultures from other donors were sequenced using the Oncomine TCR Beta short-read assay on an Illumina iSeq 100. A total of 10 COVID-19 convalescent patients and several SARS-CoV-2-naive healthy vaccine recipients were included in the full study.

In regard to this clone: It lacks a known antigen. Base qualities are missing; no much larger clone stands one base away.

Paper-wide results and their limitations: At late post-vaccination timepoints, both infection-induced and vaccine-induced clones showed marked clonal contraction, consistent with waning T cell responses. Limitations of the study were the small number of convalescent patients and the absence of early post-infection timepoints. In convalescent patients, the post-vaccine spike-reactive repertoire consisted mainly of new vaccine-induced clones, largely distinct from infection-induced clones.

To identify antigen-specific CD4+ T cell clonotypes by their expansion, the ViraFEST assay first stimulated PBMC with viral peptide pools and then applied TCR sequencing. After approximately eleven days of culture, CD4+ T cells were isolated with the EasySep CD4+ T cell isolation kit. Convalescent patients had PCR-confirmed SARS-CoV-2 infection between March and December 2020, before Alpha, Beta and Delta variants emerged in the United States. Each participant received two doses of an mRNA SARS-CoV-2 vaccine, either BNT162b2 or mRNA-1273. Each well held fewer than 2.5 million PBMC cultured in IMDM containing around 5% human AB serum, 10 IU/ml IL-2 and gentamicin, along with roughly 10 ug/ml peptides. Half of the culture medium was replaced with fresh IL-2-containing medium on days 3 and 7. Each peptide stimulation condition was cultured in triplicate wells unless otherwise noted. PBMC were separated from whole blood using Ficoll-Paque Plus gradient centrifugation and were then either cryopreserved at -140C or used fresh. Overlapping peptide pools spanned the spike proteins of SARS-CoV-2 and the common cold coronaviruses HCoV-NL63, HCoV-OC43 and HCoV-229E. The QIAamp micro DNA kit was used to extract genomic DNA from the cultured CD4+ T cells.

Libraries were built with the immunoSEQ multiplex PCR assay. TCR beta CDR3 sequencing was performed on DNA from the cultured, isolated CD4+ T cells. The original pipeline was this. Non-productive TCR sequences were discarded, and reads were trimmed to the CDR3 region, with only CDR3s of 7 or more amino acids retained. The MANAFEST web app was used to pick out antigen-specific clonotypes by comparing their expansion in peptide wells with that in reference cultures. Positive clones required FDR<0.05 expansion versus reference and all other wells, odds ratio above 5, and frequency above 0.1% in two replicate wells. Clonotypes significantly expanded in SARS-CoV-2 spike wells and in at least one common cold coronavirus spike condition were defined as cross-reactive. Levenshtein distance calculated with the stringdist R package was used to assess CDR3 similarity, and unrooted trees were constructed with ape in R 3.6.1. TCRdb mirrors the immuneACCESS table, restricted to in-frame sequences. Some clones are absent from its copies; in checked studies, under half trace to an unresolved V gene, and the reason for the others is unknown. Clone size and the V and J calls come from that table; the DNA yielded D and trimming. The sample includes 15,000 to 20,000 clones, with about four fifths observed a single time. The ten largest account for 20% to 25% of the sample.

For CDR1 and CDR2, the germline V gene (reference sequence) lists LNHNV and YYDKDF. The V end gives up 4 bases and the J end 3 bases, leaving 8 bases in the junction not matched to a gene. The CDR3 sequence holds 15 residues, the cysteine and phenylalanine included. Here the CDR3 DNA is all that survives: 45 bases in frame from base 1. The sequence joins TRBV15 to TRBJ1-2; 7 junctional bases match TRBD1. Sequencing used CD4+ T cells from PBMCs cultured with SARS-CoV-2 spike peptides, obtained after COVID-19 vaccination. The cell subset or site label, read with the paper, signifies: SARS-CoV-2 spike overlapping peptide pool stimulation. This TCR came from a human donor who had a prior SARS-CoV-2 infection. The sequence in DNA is TGTGCCACCAGCAACGACGGGACAGTTTACTATGGCTACACCTTC. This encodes CATSNDGTVYYGYTF.